One and the same sample provided the 21 T cell receptor beta chains below, sequenced in a study of neurological immune-mediated disorders. TCRdb fed the 5' RACE reads into MiXCR, producing one record per CDR3 protein. The sample contains about 95,000 distinct CDR3 sequences, 3.5% to 4% of which appear only once. Sequenced sample: PBMCs. The receptors derive from a woman between 18 and 29 years old with multiple sclerosis.

Many counts were recorded for this clonotype. The chain couples TRBV7-9 to TRBJ2-7; D could derive from TRBD1 or TRBD2 (7 bases each). The CDR3 contains 14 residues. V lost 2 bases, J lost 7 bases, and 15 bases lay in between. The germline gives CDR1 SEHNR, CDR2 FQNEAQ (reference sequence). CDR3 DNA: TGTGCCAGCAGCTTACAGGGTCAGGGGGGGGAGCAGTACTTC. Residues: CASSLQGQGGEQYF. Based on the CDR3 plus reference TRBV7-9 and TRBJ2-7, the full variable domain is DTGVSQNPRHKITKRGQNVTFRCDPISEHNRLYWYRQTLGQGPEFLTYFQNEAQLEKSRLLSDRFSAERPKGSFSTLEIQRTEQGDSAMYLCASSLQGQGGEQYFGPGTRLTVT.

This clonotype occurred many times. The chain is built from TRBV20-1 and TRBJ1-1, with TRBD1 identical over 7 bases. The CDR3 has 12 amino acids. The V and J ends lost 2 bases and 8 bases, in that order; junction bases with no gene match: 5. CDR1 and CDR2 from the germline V gene are DFQATT and SNEGSKA (reference sequence). The chain's CDR3 is CSARSQQGEAFF. In nucleotides, the CDR3 is TGCAGTGCTAGATCACAACAGGGGGAAGCTTTCTTT.

This chain uses TRBV7-9 with TRBJ2-1; either TRBD1 or TRBD2 may supply D (5 bases each). This CDR3 spans 14 amino acids. CDR1 and CDR2 (germline): SEHNR, FQNEAQ (reference sequence). V was shortened by 2 bases and J by 5 bases, with 10 bases between the two germline ends. CDR3 residues: CASSLYPGHNEQFF. CDR3 sequence (DNA): TGTGCCAGCAGCTTATATCCGGGGCACAATGAGCAGTTCTTC. Full variable domain (rest looked up from reference TRBV7-9 and TRBJ2-1): DTGVSQNPRHKITKRGQNVTFRCDPISEHNRLYWYRQTLGQGPEFLTYFQNEAQLEKSRLLSDRFSAERPKGSFSTLEIQRTEQGDSAMYLCASSLYPGHNEQFFGPGTRLTVL.

Note on this clonotype: A much larger clone differs from this one at a single base, so this may be a read error. This rearrangement joins TRBV10-3 to TRBJ2-7, with D possibly TRBD2 on 5 matching bases. CDR3 size: 14 residues. V lost 6 bases and J 5 bases, leaving 17 bases between the germline ends. The germline V gene has CDR1 ENHRY and CDR2 SYGVKD. The CDR3 reads CAIRDLRDRDEQYF. CDR3 in DNA: TGTGCCATCAGGGATTTGAGGGATAGGGACGAGCAGTACTTC.

This clonotype showed up many times. This chain joins TRBV19 and TRBJ2-1; D gene unclear. Per the germline V gene, CDR1 is LNHDA and CDR2 is SQIVND (reference sequence). With 3 bases removed from V and 12 bases from J, the gap between germline ends came to 18 bases. The CDR3 is 14 residues long. The CDR3 sequence: CASSMHAQMWMQFF. DNA for the CDR3: TGTGCCAGTAGTATGCATGCCCAGATGTGGATGCAGTTCTTC.

V gene TRBV27 combines with J gene TRBJ1-2, with a possible D match to TRBD1 (6 bases). The CDR3 is 12 amino acids. CDR1 is MNHEY, CDR2 SMNVEV, per germline (reference sequence). The V gene lost 8 bases and the J gene lost 3 bases, with 10 bases spanning the gap. The CDR3 DNA reads TGTGCCAGCCGACAGGAAGACTATGGCTACACCTTC. This encodes CASRQEDYGYTF.

This clonotype was seen at least ten times. The rearrangement uses TRBV5-1 and TRBJ2-3; TRBD2 agrees at 15 bases. The CDR3 runs 18 residues. Trimming at V came to 5 bases and at J to 5 bases, leaving 12 bases not matched to a gene. The germline CDR1 and CDR2 sequences are SGHRS and YFSETQ. CDR3 region: CASSRTSGGAEVVDTQYF. In DNA form, the CDR3 reads TGCGCCAGCAGTCGGACTAGCGGGGGGGCCGAAGTGGTAGATACGCAGTATTTT.

This clonotype was recorded many times. CDR3 loop: CASSEGSSNTEAFF. In DNA, the CDR3 is TGTGCCAGCAGTGAAGGCAGCTCGAACACTGAAGCTTTCTTT. The V and J genes are TRBV2 and TRBJ1-1; D remains ambiguous. The length of the CDR3 is 14 residues. Germline CDR1 and CDR2: SNHLY and FYNNEI. The ends were cut back, 1 base at V and 1 base at J, with 7 bases in the middle.

This clonotype has a count of ten or more. The V gene is TRBV20-1, the J gene TRBJ1-4, with TRBD1 matching 8 bases. Trimming cost V 4 bases and J 3 bases; bases outside gene matches: 7. This CDR3 has 15 residues. From germline, CDR1 is DFQATT and CDR2 SNEGSKA (reference sequence). CDR3 nucleotide sequence: TGCAGTGCTACCCAGGACAGGGAGTCTAATGAAAAACTGTTTTTT. Protein product: CSATQDRESNEKLFF.

This clonotype was picked up many times. The rearrangement joins TRBV5-1 to TRBJ1-3, with D possibly being TRBD1 (6 bases). Trimming removed 0 bases from V and 2 bases from J, with 9 bases in between. From germline, CDR1 is SGHRS and CDR2 YFSETQ. CDR3 length: 15 residues. In nucleotides, the CDR3 is TGCGCCAGCAGCTTGGAGGGGGAAACTGGAAACACCATATATTTT. This translates into CASSLEGETGNTIYF.

This clonotype was picked up a small number of times. CDR3 nucleotides: TGCGCCAGCAGTGAGCACAGGGGGTCCAATCAGCCCCAGCATTTT. Protein sequence: CASSEHRGSNQPQHF. The rearrangement joins TRBV10-2 to TRBJ1-5; 8 nucleotides align to TRBD1. J was trimmed by 3 bases and V by 2 bases; bases with no gene match: 3. CDR1 WSHSY and CDR2 SAAADI come from the germline V gene. The CDR3 runs 15 residues.

This clonotype was seen repeatedly, ten times or more. This chain uses TRBV20-1 with TRBJ1-4; D gene ambiguous. This CDR3 comprises 13 residues. The germline CDR1 and CDR2 sequences are DFQATT and SNEGSKA (reference sequence). V lost 8 bases and J lost 3, with 13 bases in between. CDR3 in amino acids: CSSRYPPNEKLFF. The CDR3 DNA follows: TGCAGTTCGCGTTATCCCCCTAATGAAAAACTGTTTTTT.

This clonotype was seen many times. The chain links TRBV28 to TRBJ1-1; D gene unclear. The CDR3 length is 12 residues. Per germline, CDR1 MDHEN and CDR2 SYDVKM. Trimming pared 1 base from V and 4 bases from J, leaving 4 bases between. The CDR3, as DNA: TGTGCCAGCAGTTTATTTGGCACTGAAGCTTTCTTT. This sequence encodes CASSLFGTEAFF. Using reference TRBV28 and TRBJ1-1 for the parts outside the CDR3, the full variable domain is DVKVTQSSRYLVKRTGEKVFLECVQDMDHENMFWYRQDPGLGLRLIYFSYDVKMKEKGDIPEGYSVSREKKERFSLILESASTNQTSMYLCASSLFGTEAFFGQGTRLTVV.

This clonotype was picked up many times. The rearrangement joins TRBV28 to TRBJ1-1, with D perhaps matching TRBD1 (5 bases). The CDR3 loop spans 15 amino acids. V shed 6 bases and J shed 4 bases, with 18 bases lying between them. The germline V gene has CDR1 MDHEN and CDR2 SYDVKM. The CDR3 loop reads CASSPWTGVGTEAFF. In DNA, the CDR3 is TGTGCCAGCAGCCCTTGGACGGGGGTTGGCACTGAAGCTTTCTTT.

This clonotype was counted many times. The chain links TRBV6-2 or TRBV6-3 to TRBJ2-7; D remains unclear. CDR3 length: 13 residues. V was cut by 3 bases and J by 2 bases, with 8 bases left in between. In germline, CDR1 is MNHEY, CDR2 SVGEGT. CDR3 in DNA: TGTGCCAGCAGTTATACGGTAGCCTACGAGCAGTACTTC. Amino acids: CASSYTVAYEQYF.

This clonotype was recorded at least ten times. The chain combines TRBV9 with TRBJ1-2; D gene uncertain. V lost 0 bases and J 2 bases, leaving 14 bases between the germline ends. CDR1 is SGDLS and CDR2 is YYNGEE in the germline V gene. The CDR3 is 16 amino acids. The CDR3 bases are TGTGCCAGCAGCGTAGACAGAGGTCGGTTGAACTATGGCTACACCTTC. Translating gives CASSVDRGRLNYGYTF.

CDR3 coding DNA: TGTGCCTGGAGAAGTGCGGCGGGAAAGATCAATGAGCAGTTCTTC. It translates to CAWRSAAGKINEQFF. The chain employs TRBV30 and TRBJ2-1; D might be TRBD2 (6 bases). The CDR3 is 15 amino acids. Germline CDR1 is GTSNPN and CDR2 is SVGIG (reference sequence). V dropped 3 bases and J dropped 6 bases, with 18 bases sitting between them.

This clonotype came up many times. This chain links TRBV6-1 with TRBJ2-7, with D possibly matching TRBD2 (6 bases). The germline gives CDR1 MNHNS, CDR2 SASEGT. V dropped 2 bases and J dropped 3 bases, with 14 bases sitting between them. The CDR3 has 15 residues. The CDR3 DNA follows: TGTGCCAGCAGTGAATGGAGCTCGGGGGTCTACGAGCAGTACTTC. The encoded protein is CASSEWSSGVYEQYF.

This clonotype was observed many times. The gene calls are TRBV6-5 and TRBJ1-3, with D unresolved. The germline V gene has CDR1 MNHEY and CDR2 SVGAGI. This CDR3 has 15 residues. V was cut by 5 bases and J by 0 bases, with 11 bases left in between. The DNA of the CDR3 is TGTGCCAGCAGTCGAAGTCCACGCTCTGGAAACACCATATATTTT. Translating gives CASSRSPRSGNTIYF.

This clonotype was observed at least ten times. V and J are TRBV5-1 and TRBJ2-1; 15 positions agree with TRBD2. Trimming cost V 3 bases and J 8 bases; bases outside gene matches: 27. The CDR3 covers 23 residues. Germline CDR1 is SGHRS and CDR2 is YFSETQ. CDR3 protein: CASSSDRGRPGLAGGLLQYEQFF. The CDR3, as DNA: TGCGCCAGCAGCTCGGACAGGGGGCGCCCGGGACTAGCGGGGGGCCTATTACAATATGAGCAGTTCTTC. Together with reference TRBV5-1 and TRBJ2-1, the CDR3 gives the full variable domain: KAGVTQTPRYLIKTRGQQVTLSCSPISGHRSVSWYQQTPGQGLQFLFEYFSETQRNKGNFPGRFSGRQFSNSRSEMNVSTLELGDSALYLCASSSDRGRPGLAGGLLQYEQFFGPGTRLTVL.

This clonotype has a count of ten or more. The rearrangement joins TRBV3-1 to TRBJ2-3; the match to TRBD2 covers 8 bases. V lost 6 bases to trimming and J lost 0 bases; unmatched junction nucleotides: 11. The CDR3 length is 17 residues. Germline V gene sequence: CDR1 LGHDT, CDR2 YNNKEL (reference sequence). The CDR3 DNA follows: TGTGCCAGCAGACGGAGCGGGGGTCTAGCTAGCACAGATACGCAGTATTTT. Its protein is CASRRSGGLASTDTQYF.